The next 27 T cell receptor beta chains were all read from a single sample in a study of metastatic and nonmetastatic thyroid tumors. All patients reached thyroid surgery having received no treatment beforehand. Using MiXCR, TCRdb re-called clones from the PCR reads. The sample includes about 16,000 clones, around 13% of them seen just once. Input material: tumor tissue. These TCRs come from a female donor with papillary thyroid cancer or a benign thyroid nodule (not recorded which). Some clones in this sample may be carry-over from other donors' samples.

J is TRBJ2-1 and V is TRBV7-3; D may be TRBD1 (6 bases). The germline V gene encodes CDR1 SGHTA and CDR2 FQGTGA. The CDR3 covers 13 residues. Deletions cut 3 bases from V and 6 bases from J, with 9 bases between. CDR3 nucleotides: TGTGCCAGCAGCTTCCGAGGGGGCAATGAGCAGTTCTTC. Translated, it gives CASSFRGGNEQFF.

This clone has at least ten counts. The rearrangement uses TRBV5-5 and TRBJ1-4; 7 positions agree with TRBD1. V gave up 4 bases and J gave up 5 bases; unmatched junction bases: 8. This CDR3 comprises 15 residues. Germline-derived CDR1 and CDR2 are SGHKS and YYEKEE (reference sequence). DNA for the CDR3: TGTGCCAGCAGCAAGCCGGGACAGATAAATGAAAAACTGTTTTTT. Amino acids: CASSKPGQINEKLFF.

This clone was counted at least ten times. The chain recombines TRBV29-1 with TRBJ2-7; TRBD2 might be the D (7 bases). The CDR3 length is 12 residues. Looked up from germline, CDR1 is SQVTM and CDR2 is ANQGSEA. Trimming took 7 bases from V and 4 from J, leaving 14 bases between them. The CDR3: CSAEGGGYEQYF. DNA of the CDR3: TGCAGCGCCGAAGGGGGAGGGTACGAGCAGTACTTC.

The V gene is TRBV11-2, the J gene TRBJ2-6; TRBD2 matches at 7 bases. Germline CDR1 and CDR2: SGHAT and FQNNGV. With 7 bases clipped from V and 0 bases from J, the junction kept 15 bases outside the gene matches. The CDR3 runs 19 residues. CDR3 amino acids: CASIHTKGLRNSGANVLTF. In DNA, the CDR3 is TGTGCCAGCATCCATACAAAGGGACTACGAAACTCTGGGGCCAACGTCCTGACTTTC.

A remark on this clone: A much more abundant neighbour one base away suggests this may be a read error. Within the sample, other DNA sequences also encode this same CDR3. The CDR3 DNA sequence: TGTGCCAGCAGTTCAAGGGACAGGGGTGATGGTAACACTGAAGCTTTCTTT. It is translated as CASSSRDRGDGNTEAFF. The chain is built from TRBV27 and TRBJ1-1, with TRBD1 matching 10 bases. With V trimmed by 4 bases and J by 2 bases, 10 bases remained unmatched. Per the germline V gene, CDR1 is MNHEY and CDR2 is SMNVEV (reference sequence). This CDR3 has 17 residues.

This clone was seen ten or more times. CDR3 amino acids: CATTDGGKVEEQYF. The CDR3 DNA sequence: TGTGCCACTACAGATGGGGGAAAAGTGGAAGAGCAGTACTTC. V is TRBV10-3 and J is TRBJ2-7, with D perhaps TRBD1 or TRBD2 (5 bases each). This CDR3 has 14 residues. Germline lookup yields CDR1 ENHRY and CDR2 SYGVKD. V lost 10 bases to trimming and J lost 7 bases, with 23 bases between them.

Relative to its sample, this clone is medium-sized. The chain recombines TRBV30 with TRBJ1-3; 7 bases are a match to TRBD1. V lost 0 bases, J lost 0 bases, and 8 bases stayed unmatched. The germline gives CDR1 GTSNPN, CDR2 SVGIG (reference sequence). The CDR3 extends over 17 amino acids. The CDR3 reads CAWSVRGQPSSGNTIYF. Written as DNA, the CDR3 is TGTGCCTGGAGTGTACGGGGACAGCCCTCCTCTGGAAACACCATATATTTT.

This clone was picked up many times. This sequence joins TRBV4-2 and TRBJ1-3; no firm D call. Between the trimmed V and J ends, which lost 0 bases and 0 bases, there was a span of 6 bases. This CDR3 spans 15 amino acids. The germline gives CDR1 LGHNA, CDR2 YNFKEQ. CDR3 sequence: CASSQESSSGNTIYF. The DNA for the CDR3 is TGTGCCAGCAGCCAAGAATCATCCTCTGGAAACACCATATATTTT.

This clone has at least ten counts. This sequence joins TRBV20-1 and TRBJ1-1; D call uncertain. V lost 5 bases and J 0 bases, leaving 7 bases between the germline ends. This CDR3 has 12 amino acids. Germline values: CDR1 DFQATT, CDR2 SNEGSKA (reference sequence). The CDR3 spells CSAFRVNTEAFF. The DNA for the CDR3 is TGCAGTGCTTTTAGGGTGAACACTGAAGCTTTCTTT.

This clone appeared many times. The chain carries TRBV6-1 and TRBJ1-1; D unresolved. Deletions cut 4 bases from V and 1 base from J, with 7 bases between. This CDR3 contains 13 residues. Germline V gene data show CDR1 as MNHNS and CDR2 as SASEGT. CDR3 amino acids: CASSGSENTEAFF. CDR3 bases: TGTGCCAGCAGTGGGTCTGAGAACACTGAAGCTTTCTTT.

This clone was detected ten times or more. The rearrangement links TRBV2 to TRBJ2-7, with D unresolved. Germline values: CDR1 SNHLY, CDR2 FYNNEI. This CDR3 region has 13 residues. V lost 1 base and J 6 bases, leaving 10 bases between the germline ends. The CDR3 is CASSEGQLGEQYF. The CDR3 nucleotides are TGTGCCAGCAGTGAAGGGCAGCTTGGCGAGCAGTACTTC. The variable domain in full, with the rest retrieved from reference TRBV2 and TRBJ2-7, is EPEVTQTPSHQVTQMGQEVILRCVPISNHLYFYWYRQILGQKVEFLVSFYNNEISEKSEIFDDQFSVERPDGSNFTLKIRSTKLEDSAMYFCASSEGQLGEQYFGPGTRLTVT.

At least ten counts were recorded for this clone. The chain recombines TRBV15 with TRBJ2-1, with TRBD2 matching 14 bases. The V segment lost 5 bases and the J segment 0 bases; nucleotides outside the gene matches: 9. The CDR3 has 19 amino acids. CDR1 is LNHNV and CDR2 is YYDKDF in the germline V gene (reference sequence). The DNA for the CDR3 is TGTGCCACCAGCGATCGGACTAGCGGGAGGCCCAGCTCCTACAATGAGCAGTTCTTC. Encoded protein: CATSDRTSGRPSSYNEQFF.

This clone was observed a handful of times. A single base separates this from a much larger clone, so it may be a read error. This rearrangement joins TRBV6-2 or TRBV6-3 to TRBJ2-3; TRBD2 aligns across 7 bases. Germline CDR1 MNHEY, CDR2 SVGEGT. After removal of 1 base from V and 5 bases from J, the junction contained 6 bases not matched to a gene. The length of the CDR3 is 15 residues. This CDR3 is CASSYWGGTQDTQYF. The CDR3 DNA reads as TGTGCCAGCAGTTACTGGGGGGGGACCCAAGATACGCAGTATTTT.

This clone occurred a few times. The V gene is TRBV2, the J gene TRBJ2-6; 7 bases are a match to TRBD1. Germline CDR1 and CDR2: SNHLY and FYNNEI. The V gene end was trimmed by 6 bases and the J gene end by 2 bases; junction bases not matched to a gene: 4. The CDR3 length is 15 residues. CDR3 amino acids: CASSPGQAGANVLTF. The CDR3 DNA reads as TGTGCCAGCAGCCCTGGACAGGCTGGGGCCAACGTCCTGACTTTC.

In its sample, this clone was seen many times. Compared with germline, one end of the junction differs, possibly owing to a read error. The rearrangement links TRBV2 to TRBJ1-3, with a possible D match to TRBD1 (5 bases). There are 15 residues in the CDR3. Looked up from germline, CDR1 is SNHLY and CDR2 is FYNNEI. This CDR3 reads CASRTGTGSRNTIYF. The CDR3 DNA reads as TGTGCCAGCAGGACCGGTACAGGCTCTCGAAACACCATATATTTT.

This clone was seen many times. The rearrangement joins TRBV18 to TRBJ2-5; 8 bases line up with TRBD1. Per the germline V gene, CDR1 is KGHSH and CDR2 is LQKENI. The CDR3 loop spans 15 amino acids. V lost 6 bases to trimming and J lost 5 bases; unmatched junction nucleotides: 11. The CDR3 nucleotides read TGTGCCAGCTCGCCCTCCCGACAGGGGATGGAGACCCAGTACTTC. As protein: CASSPSRQGMETQYF.

This clone was observed a handful of times. The rearrangement links TRBV12-3 or TRBV12-4 to TRBJ1-2, with 8 bases matching TRBD1. V gave up 4 bases and J gave up 7 bases; unmatched junction bases: 8. The CDR3 spans 14 residues. The chain's CDR3 is CASSWTGIIGGYTF. CDR3 nucleotide sequence: TGTGCCAGCAGTTGGACAGGGATTATTGGTGGCTACACCTTC.

This clone was detected many times. This rearrangement joins TRBV20-1 to TRBJ2-3; D not resolved. Germline loops: CDR1 DFQATT, CDR2 SNEGSKA (reference sequence). The CDR3 loop spans 13 amino acids. V was cut by 0 bases and J by 3 bases, with 7 bases left in between. The DNA for the CDR3 is TGCAGTGCTAGAGATATTAGTACAGATACGCAGTATTTT. Protein sequence: CSARDISTDTQYF.

With respect to this clone: A much larger clone lies a single base off, so this may be a read error. V is TRBV9 and J is TRBJ2-2, with D perhaps matching TRBD1 (6 bases). The V gene's germline CDR1 is SGDLS and CDR2 YYNGEE. CDR3 length: 15 amino acids. The CDR3 sequence: CASSVGGGYTGKLFF. The CDR3 coding sequence is TGTGCCAGCAGCGTAGGTGGGGGCTACACCGGGAAGCTGTTTTTT.

In its sample, this clone is medium-sized. V and J are TRBV5-1 and TRBJ2-1, with 10 bases aligning to TRBD2. The J segment lost 7 bases and the V segment lost 4 bases, leaving 17 bases of the junction unmatched. CDR1 and CDR2 from the germline V gene are SGHRS and YFSETQ. CDR3 size: 18 residues. CDR3 nucleotides: TGCGCCAGCAGCCCCCGAGGTAGCGGGAGGTTGACAACAAATGAGCAGTTCTTC. It specifies CASSPRGSGRLTTNEQFF.

This clone has ten or more counts. CDR3 protein: CASREKGEGNTEAFF. The CDR3 DNA sequence: TGTGCCAGCAGAGAAAAGGGCGAGGGGAACACTGAAGCTTTCTTT. The V call is TRBV4-2, the J call TRBJ1-1; D is ambiguous. Trimming pared 6 bases from V and 1 base from J, leaving 15 bases between. The CDR3 consists of 15 residues. Germline CDR1 reads LGHNA; CDR2 reads YNFKEQ.

This chain uses TRBV25-1 with TRBJ2-7, with D possibly TRBD1 on 7 matching bases. Germline CDR1 and CDR2: MGHDK and SYGVNS. V was shortened by 4 bases and J by 4 bases, with 32 bases between the two germline ends. The CDR3 extends over 20 amino acids. CDR3 coding DNA: TGTGCCAGCAGTGGGACCTCTGGACGGATATCCCAGGGGGGTCCATACGAGCAGTACTTC. This translates into CASSGTSGRISQGGPYEQYF.

This clone ranks as medium-sized. The rearrangement joins TRBV20-1 to TRBJ1-3; D not resolved. The V gene's germline CDR1 is DFQATT and CDR2 SNEGSKA (reference sequence). The ends were cut back, 5 bases at V and 2 bases at J, with 7 bases in the middle. The CDR3 is 12 amino acids. In nucleotides, the CDR3 is TGCAGTGCTTCGCTACCTGGAAACACCATATATTTT. As protein: CSASLPGNTIYF.

The chain carries TRBV3-1 and TRBJ2-7; 7 positions match TRBD2. There are 13 residues in the CDR3. CDR1 and CDR2 (germline): LGHDT, YNNKEL (reference sequence). J lost 7 bases, V lost 8 bases, and 11 bases had no gene match. CDR3: CASSHGASGEQYF. CDR3 bases: TGTGCCAGCTCCCATGGGGCTAGCGGAGAGCAGTACTTC.

This clone was seen ten or more times. J is TRBJ2-7 and V is TRBV5-1, with a tentative D call TRBD1 (6 bases). V was cut by 4 bases and J by 3 bases, with 11 bases left in between. Looked up from germline, CDR1 is SGHRS and CDR2 is YFSETQ. This CDR3 region has 13 residues. The CDR3 is CASSRDTLYEQYF. The CDR3 DNA is TGCGCCAGCAGCCGGGACACCCTCTACGAGCAGTACTTC.

The rearrangement joins TRBV6-1 to TRBJ2-2; D is undetermined. Germline V gives CDR1 MNHNS, CDR2 SASEGT. The CDR3 covers 16 residues. Trimming took 5 bases from V and 1 from J, leaving 14 bases between them. DNA for the CDR3: TGTGCCAGCAGTCCGGATGGGCTCTTGAACACCGGGGAGCTGTTTTTT. This sequence encodes CASSPDGLLNTGELFF.

The sample holds many counts of this clone. The chain recombines TRBV7-8 with TRBJ1-6; D is ambiguous. The germline gives CDR1 SGHVS, CDR2 FQNEAQ. The V end was cut by 5 bases, the J end by 6 bases, with 5 bases between. The CDR3 is 12 residues long. The CDR3 sequence: CASSPFNSPLHF. The CDR3 coding sequence is TGTGCCAGCAGCCCTTTTAATTCACCCCTCCACTTT.